The 17 T cell receptor beta chains below come from one sample, sequenced in a study of cytomegalovirus exposure and HLA in healthy donors. Primers included in the PCR were 60 Vbeta and 13 Jbeta primers. Method: immunoSEQ multiplex PCR; TCRdb's copy keeps in-frame clones and lacks some. The sample consists of some 150,000 clones, 60% to 85% of them appearing once. The sequenced sample was PBMCs. The source is a female donor in good health and CMV-seropositive.

This chain joins TRBV19 and TRBJ1-5; 7 bases fit TRBD1. Looked up from germline, CDR1 is LNHDA and CDR2 is SQIVND (reference sequence). The CDR3 consists of 12 residues. This CDR3 is CGTGDSNQPQHF. The CDR3, as DNA: TGTGGAACAGGGGATAGCAATCAGCCCCAGCATTTT.

As DNA, the CDR3 is TGTGCCAGCAGCGCCAGACCGGGACAGGGGAACACCGGGGAGCTGTTTTTT. Amino acids: CASSARPGQGNTGELFF. The chain has TRBV9 and TRBJ2-2; 9 nucleotides match TRBD1. CDR1 and CDR2 from the germline V gene are SGDLS and YYNGEE. The V and J ends lost 3 bases and 1 base, in that order; junction bases with no gene match: 7. CDR3 size: 17 residues.

The chain couples TRBV5-6 to TRBJ2-3; D is ambiguous. V was clipped by 1 base and J by 5 bases, with 2 bases between them. The CDR3 is 11 residues long. CDR1 SGHDT and CDR2 YYEEEE come from the germline V gene. CDR3 DNA: TGTGCCAGCAGCTTGCTAGATACGCAGTATTTT. It is translated as CASSLLDTQYF. Using reference TRBV5-6 and TRBJ2-3 for the parts outside the CDR3, the full variable domain is DAGVTQSPTHLIKTRGQQVTLRCSPKSGHDTVSWYQQALGQGPQFIFQYYEEEERQRGNFPDRFSGHQFPNYSSELNVNALLLGDSALYLCASSLLDTQYFGPGTRLTVL.

V usage is TRBV5-1 and J usage is TRBJ2-3, with 13 bases that match TRBD2. J gave up 7 bases and V 4 bases, and 12 bases lay outside the gene matches. This CDR3 spans 17 amino acids. Germline V gene sequence: CDR1 SGHRS, CDR2 YFSETQ. The CDR3 DNA reads TGCGCCAGCAGCGCATCGCCAACTAGCGGGGGGGCGAATACGCAGTATTTT. Translation gives CASSASPTSGGANTQYF.

This chain connects TRBV7-9 to TRBJ2-3; 7 bases are shared with TRBD2. Germline CDR1 SEHNR, CDR2 FQNEAQ (reference sequence). Losses at the gene ends were 4 bases for V and 0 bases for J; bases not matched to a gene: 7. The CDR3 is 16 amino acids. The CDR3 here is CASSSGGGVSTDTQYF. CDR3 nucleotides: TGTGCCAGCAGCTCCGGGGGAGGGGTCAGCACAGATACGCAGTATTTT.

A word on this clone: The same CDR3 can be traced to other DNA sequences in this sample. V gene TRBV5-8 combines with J gene TRBJ2-7, with D possibly TRBD1 on 6 matching bases. Trimming removed 5 bases from V and 0 bases from J, with 15 bases in between. The CDR3 is 15 residues long. Germline values: CDR1 SGHTS, CDR2 YDEGEE. CDR3 DNA: TGTGCCAGCAGACTTACCCGGGACAACTCCTACGAGCAGTACTTC. Translation: CASRLTRDNSYEQYF.

The rearrangement links TRBV18 to TRBJ1-2, with 8 bases aligning to TRBD1. Germline values: CDR1 KGHSH, CDR2 LQKENI. V trimming: 6 bases; J trimming: 6 bases; junction bases outside the gene matches: 12. The CDR3 sequence is 15 residues long. The CDR3 DNA follows: TGTGCCAGCTCCCTAACCGCGGACAGGGTAGATGGCTACACCTTC. Residues: CASSLTADRVDGYTF.

The chain uses TRBV11-2 and TRBJ1-2; no clear D. CDR3 length: 14 amino acids. Germline loops: CDR1 SGHAT, CDR2 FQNNGV. V was shortened by 3 bases and J by 2 bases, with 10 bases between the two germline ends. CDR3 in DNA: TGTGCCAGCAGCTTCGGAGCGAACAACTATGGCTACACCTTC. It specifies CASSFGANNYGYTF.

This chain joins TRBV30 and TRBJ1-4; D call uncertain. Trimming took 0 bases from V and 1 from J, leaving 6 bases between them. Germline V gene data show CDR1 as GTSNPN and CDR2 as SVGIG (reference sequence). The CDR3 contains 14 residues. The CDR3 loop is CAWSVGGTNEKLFF. CDR3 sequence (DNA): TGTGCCTGGAGTGTAGGAGGAACTAATGAAAAACTGTTTTTT.

The V and J genes are TRBV19 and TRBJ1-5; 9 bases are shared with TRBD1. This CDR3 is 16 amino acids long. With 4 bases clipped from V and 3 bases from J, the junction kept 7 bases outside the gene matches. Germline assignment: CDR1 LNHDA and CDR2 SQIVND (reference sequence). In nucleotides, the CDR3 is TGTGCCAGTAGTAAGCAGGGACAGGGAATCAATCAGCCCCAGCATTTT. This sequence encodes CASSKQGQGINQPQHF.

V gene TRBV12-5 combines with J gene TRBJ1-3; 9 bases line up with TRBD1. The length of the CDR3 is 16 residues. V lost 2 bases to trimming and J lost 2 bases; unmatched junction nucleotides: 4. Per germline, CDR1 LGHNT and CDR2 FRNRAP. CDR3 residues: CASGLLTGGPGNTIYF. The CDR3 DNA follows: TGTGCTAGTGGTTTGCTTACAGGGGGCCCTGGAAACACCATATATTTT.

The CDR3 sequence is CASSGPRYNEQFF. CDR3 sequence (DNA): TGTGCCAGCAGCGGTCCCCGCTACAATGAGCAGTTCTTC. The rearrangement links TRBV9 to TRBJ2-1, with D hard to call. Germline loops: CDR1 SGDLS, CDR2 YYNGEE. Trimming took off 3 bases at V and 3 bases at J, with 7 bases between the two ends. The CDR3 totals 13 residues.

V gene TRBV18 combines with J gene TRBJ2-1, with 14 bases fitting TRBD2. With 5 bases clipped from V and 9 bases from J, the junction kept 9 bases outside the gene matches. There are 16 residues in the CDR3. Germline V gene lookup returns CDR1 KGHSH and CDR2 LQKENI. CDR3 in amino acids: CASSRGTSGGSGEQFF. CDR3 DNA sequence: TGTGCCAGCTCAAGAGGGACTAGCGGGGGCAGTGGTGAGCAGTTCTTC.

V usage is TRBV11-2 and J usage is TRBJ2-5; D gene ambiguous. There are 13 residues in the CDR3. CDR1 is SGHAT, CDR2 FQNNGV, per germline. With 5 bases removed from V and 1 base from J, the gap between germline ends came to 8 bases. The CDR3 loop is CASSKALQETQYF. In nucleotides, the CDR3 is TGTGCCAGCAGCAAAGCGCTCCAAGAGACCCAGTACTTC. Supplemented by reference TRBV11-2 and TRBJ2-5, the full variable domain reads EAGVAQSPRYKIIEKRQSVAFWCNPISGHATLYWYQQILGQGPKLLIQFQNNGVVDDSQLPKDRFSAERLKGVDSTLKIQPAKLEDSAVYLCASSKALQETQYFGPGTRLLVL.

This clone was counted a single time. The genes are TRBV4-1 and TRBJ2-7, with D maybe TRBD1 (6 bases). V was cut by 1 base and J by 3 bases, with 13 bases left in between. CDR3 length: 15 amino acids. The germline CDR1 and CDR2 sequences are MGHRA and YSYEKL. The CDR3 DNA reads as TGCGCCAGCAGCCAAGGCCAGGGGATCAACTACGAGCAGTACTTC. Residues: CASSQGQGINYEQYF.

This chain joins TRBV11-3 and TRBJ2-7, with D possibly matching TRBD2 (6 bases). The CDR3 extends over 14 amino acids. Germline assignment: CDR1 SGHNT and CDR2 YENEEA. V was clipped by 5 bases and J by 5 bases, with 16 bases between them. This chain's CDR3 is CASSRGRGSDEQYF. In nucleotides, the CDR3 is TGTGCCAGCAGCCGGGGCCGGGGGTCTGACGAGCAGTACTTC.

The rearrangement uses TRBV7-3 and TRBJ2-3; 10 nucleotides agree with TRBD2. CDR3 length equals 14 residues. Trimming at V came to 5 bases and at J to 6 bases, leaving 5 bases not matched to a gene. Looked up from germline, CDR1 is SGHTA and CDR2 is FQGTGA. This chain's CDR3 is CASSPGLASDTQYF. The CDR3 DNA reads TGTGCCAGCAGCCCGGGACTAGCGTCGGATACGCAGTATTTT.